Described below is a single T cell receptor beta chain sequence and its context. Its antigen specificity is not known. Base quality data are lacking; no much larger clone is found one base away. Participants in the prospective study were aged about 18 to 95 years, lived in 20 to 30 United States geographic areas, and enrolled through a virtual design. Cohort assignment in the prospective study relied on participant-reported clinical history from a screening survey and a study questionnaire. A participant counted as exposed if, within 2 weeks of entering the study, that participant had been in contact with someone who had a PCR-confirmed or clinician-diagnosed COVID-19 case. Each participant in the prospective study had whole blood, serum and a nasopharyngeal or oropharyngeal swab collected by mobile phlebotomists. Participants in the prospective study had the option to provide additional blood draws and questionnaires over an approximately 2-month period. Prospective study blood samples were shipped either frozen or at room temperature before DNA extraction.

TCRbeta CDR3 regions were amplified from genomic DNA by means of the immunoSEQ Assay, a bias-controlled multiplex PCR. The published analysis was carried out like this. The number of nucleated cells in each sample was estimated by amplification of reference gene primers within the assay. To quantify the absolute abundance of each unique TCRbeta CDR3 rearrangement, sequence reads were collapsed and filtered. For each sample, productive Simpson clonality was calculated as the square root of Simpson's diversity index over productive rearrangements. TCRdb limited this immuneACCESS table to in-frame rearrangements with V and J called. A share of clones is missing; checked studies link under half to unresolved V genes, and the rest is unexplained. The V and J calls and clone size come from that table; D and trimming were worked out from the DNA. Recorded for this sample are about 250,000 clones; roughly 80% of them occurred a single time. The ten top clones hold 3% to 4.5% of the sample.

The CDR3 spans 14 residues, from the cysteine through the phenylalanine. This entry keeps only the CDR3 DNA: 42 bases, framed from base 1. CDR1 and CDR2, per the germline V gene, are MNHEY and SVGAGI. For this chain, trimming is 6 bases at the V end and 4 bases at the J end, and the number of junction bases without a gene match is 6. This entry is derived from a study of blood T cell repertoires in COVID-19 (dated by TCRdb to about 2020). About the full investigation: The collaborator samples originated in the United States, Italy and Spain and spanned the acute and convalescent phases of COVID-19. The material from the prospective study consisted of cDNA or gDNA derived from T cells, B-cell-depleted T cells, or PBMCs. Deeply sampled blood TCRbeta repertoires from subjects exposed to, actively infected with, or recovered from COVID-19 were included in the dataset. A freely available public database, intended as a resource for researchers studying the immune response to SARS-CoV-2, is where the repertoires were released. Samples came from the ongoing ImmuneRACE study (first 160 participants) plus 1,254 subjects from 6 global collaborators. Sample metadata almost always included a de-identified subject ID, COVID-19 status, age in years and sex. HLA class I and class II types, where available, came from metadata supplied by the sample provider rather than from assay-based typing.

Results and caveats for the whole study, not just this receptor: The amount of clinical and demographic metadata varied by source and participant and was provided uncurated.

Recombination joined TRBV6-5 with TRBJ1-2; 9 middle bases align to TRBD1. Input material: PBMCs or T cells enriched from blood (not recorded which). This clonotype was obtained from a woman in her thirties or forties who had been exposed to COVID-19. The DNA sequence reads TGTGCCAGCAGGGTACAGGGGGCCGGCTATGGCTACACCTTC. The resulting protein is CASRVQGAGYGYTF.